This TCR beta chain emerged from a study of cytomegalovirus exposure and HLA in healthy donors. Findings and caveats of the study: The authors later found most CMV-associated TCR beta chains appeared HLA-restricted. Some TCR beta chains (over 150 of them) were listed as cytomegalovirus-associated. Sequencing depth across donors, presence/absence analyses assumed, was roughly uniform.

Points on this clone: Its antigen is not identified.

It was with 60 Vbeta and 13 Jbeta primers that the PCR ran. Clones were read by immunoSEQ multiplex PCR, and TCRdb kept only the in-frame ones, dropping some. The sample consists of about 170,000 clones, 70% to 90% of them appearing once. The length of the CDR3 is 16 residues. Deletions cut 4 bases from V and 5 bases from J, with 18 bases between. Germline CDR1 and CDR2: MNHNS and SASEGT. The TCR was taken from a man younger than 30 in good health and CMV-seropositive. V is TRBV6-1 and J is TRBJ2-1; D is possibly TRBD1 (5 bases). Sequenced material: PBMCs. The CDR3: CASSGRTTRGHNEQFF. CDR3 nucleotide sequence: TGTGCCAGCAGTGGTAGGACAACAAGGGGCCACAATGAGCAGTTCTTC.